This T cell receptor (beta chain) was profiled in a study of T-cell reconstitution after alpha-beta-depleted transplantation in children. Study-level results: A year had passed since transplant, and T-cell counts and diversity by then came mostly from newly produced T cells. Several hundred expanded graft clones reportedly supplied alpha-beta T cells about two months after transplant.

This CDR3 contains 13 residues. CDR1 SQVTM and CDR2 ANQGSEA come from the germline V gene. This clonotype was seen repeatedly, ten times or more. Its cognate antigen is unknown. An end of the junction does not agree with germline; a read error may underlie this. During its preparation, the TCRbeta library received unique molecular identifiers. Each CDR3 protein is one row after TCRdb ran MiXCR on the PCR reads. The data contain approximately 300,000 distinct CDR3 sequences, under 14% of them singletons. The source material was peripheral blood, sampled 180 days after TCRalphabeta/CD19-depleted stem cell transplant. The receptor was derived from a male patient aged 2 to 9 who had a stem cell transplant for chronic granulomatous disease, so the T cells may come from the graft donor. V gene TRBV29-1 combines with J gene TRBJ2-2; TRBD2 might be the D (6 bases). CDR3 coding DNA: TGCACCGTTCGGGACTCGAACACCGGGGAGCTGTTTTTT. Its protein is CTVRDSNTGELFF.